Listed below are T cell receptor beta chains from one sample, sequenced in a study of T-cell memory formation after mild COVID-19. TCRdb processed the 5' RACE reads anew with MiXCR; each CDR3 protein has one entry. The sample shows 250,000 to 300,000 distinct CDR3 sequences, 16% of them seen only once. Source material: PBMCs or a T cell subset sorted from them (not recorded which). All receptors come from a man aged 18 to 29 who had mild COVID-19 (a few samples of this study predate the infection). Cell type and time point are not known. Each CDR3 is given without its conserved first and last residue. Fields, in order: V gene, J gene, CDR3 protein.

V: TRBV4-3; J: TRBJ1-2; CDR3: ASSQVRDRDYGYT
V: TRBV25-1; J: TRBJ2-1; CDR3: ATSRTGDSEQF
V: TRBV28; J: TRBJ1-2; CDR3: ASSAGTVYGYT
V: TRBV5-6; J: TRBJ1-4; CDR3: ASSRTEGDNEKLF
V: TRBV15; J: TRBJ1-1; CDR3: ATSREGTRETEAF
V: TRBV24-1; J: TRBJ1-5; CDR3: ATSDPRQGINQPQH
V: TRBV28; J: TRBJ1-1; CDR3: ASITWTDNTEAF
V: TRBV4-1; J: TRBJ1-6; CDR3: ASSQYPDDSPLH
V: TRBV5-1; J: TRBJ2-1; CDR3: ASSLLPGGNEQF
V: TRBV7-3; J: TRBJ2-5; CDR3: ASSPGSRGETQY
V: TRBV7-8; J: TRBJ2-1; CDR3: ASSLVGGNFYNEQF
V: TRBV6-1; J: TRBJ2-1; CDR3: ASGGGGEFTEQF
V: TRBV3-1; J: TRBJ1-1; CDR3: ASSHIGGGHEAF
V: TRBV10-2; J: TRBJ2-4; CDR3: ASSESASGGNIQY
V: TRBV6-5; J: TRBJ1-2; CDR3: ASSYSSINYGYT
V: TRBV29-1; J: TRBJ2-4; CDR3: SVERPGTGDIQY